Following are 7 T cell receptor beta chains from one sample sequenced in a study of glioma-infiltrating T cells. The iRepertoire nested amplicon-rescue multiplex PCR amplified TCR alpha and beta CDR3s from RNA. TCRdb passed the multiplex PCR reads through MiXCR, listing each CDR3 protein once. The table shows about 180,000 distinct CDR3 sequences, with approximately 40% occurring only once. The sequenced material came from glioma tissue, nonneoplastic brain tissue, or PBMCs (not recorded which). The receptors were gathered from a human donor with low-grade glioma or glioblastoma, undergoing nonglioma brain surgery, or in good health (not recorded which).

Details on this clonotype: A much larger clonotype is one base distant, so this may be a read error. The chain links TRBV7-2 to TRBJ2-1; no reliable D call. V was trimmed by 6 bases and J by 8 bases, leaving 14 bases between them. Per the germline V gene, CDR1 is SGHTA and CDR2 is FQGNSA. This CDR3 has 13 amino acids. In DNA form, the CDR3 reads TGTGCCAGCAGTCGAACAGTGTACGATGAGCAGTTCTTC. Residues: CASSRTVYDEQFF.

The sample holds a few counts of this clonotype. The rearrangement joins TRBV11-2 to TRBJ2-5; D perhaps matches TRBD1 (6 bases). This CDR3 spans 13 amino acids. V lost 5 bases to trimming and J lost 5 bases, with 12 bases between them. Looked up from germline, CDR1 is SGHAT and CDR2 is FQNNGV. For the CDR3, the DNA is TGTGCCAGCAGCGAGGGACATGGGGAGACCCAGTACTTC. It codes for CASSEGHGETQYF.

A remark on this clonotype: Given the absence of the conserved phenylalanine or tryptophan at the CDR3 end, a read error is likely. The rearrangement uses TRBV28 and TRBJ1-2; tentatively, D is TRBD1 (6 bases). CDR1 and CDR2 (germline): MDHEN, SYDVKM. V was clipped by 2 bases and J by 1 base, with 14 bases between them. CDR3 size: 16 residues. CDR3 DNA sequence: TGTGCCAGCAGTTTAACCACGGGACATCTTAACTATGGCTACACCTGC. Its translation is CASSLTTGHLNYGYTC.

This clonotype was seen a handful of times. The chain employs TRBV10-3 and TRBJ2-7; perhaps TRBD2 as D (5 bases). Trimming stripped 3 bases from V and 4 bases from J, with 13 bases between. The CDR3 contains 14 residues. Per the germline V gene, CDR1 is ENHRY and CDR2 is SYGVKD. Written as DNA, the CDR3 is TGTGCCATCAGTGATTCGAGGGAAGATTACGAGCAGTACTTC. This translates into CAISDSREDYEQYF.

This clonotype was detected a few times. The chain joins TRBV6-4 to TRBJ2-2; D is perhaps TRBD2 (5 bases). From germline, CDR1 is MRHNA and CDR2 SNTAGT. V gave up 6 bases and J gave up 4 bases, with 6 bases separating them. The CDR3 is 12 amino acids. The DNA of the CDR3 is TGTGCCAGCAGCGGAGGCACCGGGGAGCTGTTTTTT. This encodes CASSGGTGELFF.

This clonotype has ten or more counts. J is TRBJ2-7 and V is TRBV28, with D possibly called TRBD1 or TRBD2 (5 bases each). The V end lost 9 bases, the J end lost 0 bases, and 12 bases lay between the germline ends. This CDR3 is built from 13 residues. From germline, CDR1 is MDHEN and CDR2 SYDVKM. This CDR3 reads CASGTSGSYEQYF. Written as DNA, the CDR3 is TGTGCCAGTGGGACGTCCGGCTCCTACGAGCAGTACTTC.

As regards this clonotype: Mismatch with germline at one junction end may stem from a read error. The genes are TRBV6-9 and TRBJ2-3; possibly TRBD1 for D (6 bases). Germline V CDR1 and CDR2: MNHGY, SVAAGI. CDR3 length equals 17 residues. The CDR3 is CASRYRDIYFRTDRQYF. In DNA form, the CDR3 reads TGTGCCAGCAGGTACCGGGACATATATTTTCGCACAGATAGGCAGTATTTT.